This entry features one T cell receptor beta chain sequence. This study enrolled people aged roughly 18 to 100 from about two dozen US geographic areas. Assignments of participants to cohorts depended upon their own reported clinical history. Recovered participants had two consecutive negative NP/OP PCR tests, healthcare professional clearance, or symptom resolution. The data were produced by immunoSEQ multiplex PCR, yet TCRdb's version contains in-frame clones alone and is incomplete. The table records around 170,000 clones, more than 80% of them present only once. The V and J ends lost 4 bases and 3 bases, in that order; junction bases with no gene match: 14. Germline V gene data show CDR1 as MGHRA and CDR2 as YSYEKL. The CDR3 is 19 amino acids. This record belongs to a study of blood T cell repertoires in COVID-19. As for the study in general: The cDNA or gDNA used as material had been derived from T cells, B-cell-depleted T cells, or PBMCs.

The TCR comes from a man aged 45 to 65 who had recovered from COVID-19. The chain has TRBV4-1 and TRBJ1-4; 10 nucleotides align to TRBD1. Source material: PBMCs or T cells enriched from blood (not recorded which). The CDR3: CASSLDGDRGAGANEKLFF. As DNA, the CDR3 is TGCGCCAGCAGCCTCGACGGGGACAGGGGCGCCGGGGCTAATGAAAAACTGTTTTTT.